This T cell receptor (beta chain) originates from a study of blood T cell repertoires in COVID-19. Per germline, CDR1 MDHEN and CDR2 SYDVKM. Losses at the gene ends were 6 bases for V and 4 bases for J; bases not matched to a gene: 8. This CDR3 region has 15 residues. The authors' processing: Estimates of nucleated cell counts were drawn from the amplification of reference gene primers. Here immunoSEQ multiplex PCR was the method, and the copy in TCRdb shows in-frame clones only, minus some. That table gives V, J and clone size, and the DNA gave D and trimming. The table includes around 330,000 clones, approximately 87% detected once.

This sequence originates from a woman in her 50s with active or convalescent COVID-19. Sequencing input: peripheral blood. The genes are TRBV28 and TRBJ1-5; 8 nucleotides match TRBD1. The CDR3 nucleotides are TGTGCCAGCAGACTCGGGACAGGACTAAATCAGCCCCAGCATTTT. Translated, it gives CASRLGTGLNQPQHF.